This T cell receptor beta chain was sequenced during a study of blood T cells in healthy people across ages. General observations from the study: A roughly linear fall in TCR beta diversity per million T cells was seen with increasing age.

This clonotype was observed at least ten times. Its antigen is unknown. A sample-barcoded 5' primer and a J-beta primer mix were used in a second PCR of roughly 7 to 11 cycles. TCRdb analysed the 5' RACE reads with MiXCR anew, one entry per CDR3 protein. The table records about 1,000,000 distinct CDR3 sequences, less than 50% of them present only once. Per sample, at least 5 micrograms of total RNA were extracted. The V segment lost 2 bases and the J segment 3 bases; nucleotides outside the gene matches: 1. This CDR3 spans 14 amino acids. Germline V gene sequence: CDR1 MNHEY, CDR2 SMNVEV (reference sequence).

This clonotype was sampled from a woman aged 55-69 years in good health. Sequenced: blood. The gene calls are TRBV27 and TRBJ1-2; 9 bases align to TRBD1. DNA of the CDR3: TGTGCCAGCAGTTTAGGGACAGGGCACTATGGCTACACCTTC. The encoded protein is CASSLGTGHYGYTF.